These 2 T cell receptor beta chains were sequenced from one sample in a study of monozygotic twins with inflammatory bowel disease. TCRdb reanalyzed the 5' RACE reads, giving one entry per CDR3 protein sequence and no DNA. The sample holds 70,000 to 95,000 distinct CDR3 sequences. The source material was blood. These receptors all stem from a human donor with ulcerative colitis or Crohn's disease, or a healthy co-twin of an affected twin (not recorded which).

The chain couples TRBV20-1 to TRBJ2-6. This CDR3 region has 15 residues. CDR1 and CDR2 from the germline V gene are DFQATT and SNEGSKA (reference sequence). The CDR3 region is CSAPVGTSGANVLTF.

The chain has TRBV5-1 and TRBJ1-1; as DNA is missing, the TRBD1 call by TCRdb cannot be tested. The CDR3 contains 14 residues. The germline V gene encodes CDR1 SGHRS and CDR2 YFSETQ. CDR3 residues: CASSLEIRDAEAFF.